This T cell receptor beta chain was recovered during a study of identical twins. Every one of the donors was a healthy Caucasian. The J segment lost 9 bases and the V segment lost 6 bases, leaving 8 bases of the junction unmatched. CDR3 length: 13 residues. MiXCR, run by TCRdb on the 5' RACE reads, gives a single entry per CDR3 protein. The table has 300,000 to 350,000 distinct CDR3 sequences, approximately 13% seen once. As for this clonotype: Its specificity is unknown.

Study-level results: Clonotypes of the beta chain that were abundant in cord blood carried fewer insertions (memory repertoires showed none). An excess of low generation probability was shown by twin-shared out-of-frame alpha sequences.

These records were also assigned to another study, of yellow fever vaccine responses in identical twins.

The specimen sequenced was CD8+ T cells sorted from blood. The genes are TRBV12-3 or TRBV12-4 and TRBJ2-3; 8 nucleotides agree with TRBD1. This receptor was taken from a woman aged 18-29 years in good health. CDR3 loop: CASSLMTGDTQYF. The CDR3 coding sequence is TGTGCCAGCAGCCTTATGACAGGGGACACGCAGTATTTT.